This TCR beta chain was found in a study of blood T cell repertoires in COVID-19. Looking at the study overall: PBMCs, B-cell-depleted T cells, or T cells provided the cDNA or gDNA that made up the material.

As originally analysed: Estimation of nucleated cell counts relied on the amplification of reference gene primers. Here immunoSEQ multiplex PCR was the method, and the copy in TCRdb shows in-frame clones only, minus some. V, J and clone size reflect that table, while D and trimming were determined from the DNA. Of just over 200,000 clones detected, around 82% appear once; the ten largest clones hold 5.5%. The receptor comes from a woman in her 70s with acute or convalescent COVID-19. Specimen: peripheral blood.

The CDR3 is CASSFAPPIEQYF. The CDR3, as DNA: TGTGCCAGCAGTTTCGCGCCACCCATCGAGCAGTACTTC. This sequence joins TRBV28 and TRBJ2-7; D gene ambiguous. The V gene's germline CDR1 is MDHEN and CDR2 SYDVKM. The CDR3 covers 13 residues. Trimming pared 3 bases from V and 6 bases from J, leaving 12 bases between. Filled out from reference TRBV28 and TRBJ2-7, the complete variable domain reads DVKVTQSSRYLVKRTGEKVFLECVQDMDHENMFWYRQDPGLGLRLIYFSYDVKMKEKGDIPEGYSVSREKKERFSLILESASTNQTSMYLCASSFAPPIEQYFGPGTRLTVT.